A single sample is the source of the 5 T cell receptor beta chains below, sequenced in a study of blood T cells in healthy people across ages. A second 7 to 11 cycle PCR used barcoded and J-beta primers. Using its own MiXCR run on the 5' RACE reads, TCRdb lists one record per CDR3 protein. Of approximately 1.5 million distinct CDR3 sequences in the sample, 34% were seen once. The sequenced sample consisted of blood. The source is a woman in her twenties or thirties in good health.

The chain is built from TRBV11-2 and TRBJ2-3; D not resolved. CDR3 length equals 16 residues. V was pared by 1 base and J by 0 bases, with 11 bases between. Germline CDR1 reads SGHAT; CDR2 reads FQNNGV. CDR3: CASSLVDPRSTDTQYF. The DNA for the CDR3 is TGTGCCAGCAGCTTAGTGGACCCCCGAAGCACAGATACGCAGTATTTT.

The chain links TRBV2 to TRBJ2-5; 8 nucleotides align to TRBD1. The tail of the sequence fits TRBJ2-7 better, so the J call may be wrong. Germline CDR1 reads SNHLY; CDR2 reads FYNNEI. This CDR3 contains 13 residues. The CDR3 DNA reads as TGTGCCGACAAGACAGGGGATGGTTACGAGCAGTACTTC. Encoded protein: CADKTGDGYEQYF.

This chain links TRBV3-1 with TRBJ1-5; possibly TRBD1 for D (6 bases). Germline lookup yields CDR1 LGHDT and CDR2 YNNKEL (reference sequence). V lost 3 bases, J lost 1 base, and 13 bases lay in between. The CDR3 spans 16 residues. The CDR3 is CASSHASTGSNQPQHF. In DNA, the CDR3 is TGTGCCAGCAGCCACGCCAGCACAGGGAGCAATCAGCCCCAGCATTTT. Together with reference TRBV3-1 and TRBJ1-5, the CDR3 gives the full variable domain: DTAVSQTPKYLVTQMGNDKSIKCEQNLGHDTMYWYKQDSKKFLKIMFSYNNKELIINETVPNRFSPKSPDKAHLNLHINSLELGDSAVYFCASSHASTGSNQPQHFGDGTRLSIL.

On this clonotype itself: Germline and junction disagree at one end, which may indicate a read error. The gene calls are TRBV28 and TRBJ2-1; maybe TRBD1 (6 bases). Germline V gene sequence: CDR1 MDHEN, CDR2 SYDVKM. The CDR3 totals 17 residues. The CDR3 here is CASSYDKGVRSCNEQFF. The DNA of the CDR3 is TGTGCCAGCAGTTATGACAAGGGGGTTCGATCCTGCAATGAGCAGTTCTTC.

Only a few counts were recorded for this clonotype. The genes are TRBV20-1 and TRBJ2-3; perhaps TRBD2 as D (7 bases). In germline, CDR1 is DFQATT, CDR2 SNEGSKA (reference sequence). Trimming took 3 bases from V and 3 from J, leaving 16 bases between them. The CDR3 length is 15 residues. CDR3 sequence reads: CSASGWGGETDTQYF. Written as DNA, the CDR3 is TGCAGTGCTAGCGGGTGGGGGGGCGAAACAGATACGCAGTATTTT.